The entry below describes one T cell receptor (beta chain). Its target is unknown. The data were obtained in a study of cytomegalovirus exposure and HLA in healthy donors. Study results and limitations: CMV serostatus was the sole immune exposure data available.

Researchers ran the PCR with 60 Vbeta and 13 Jbeta primers. The data were produced by immunoSEQ multiplex PCR, yet TCRdb's version contains in-frame clones alone and is incomplete. Among about 120,000 clones listed, around 84% were seen once. The sample comprised PBMCs. This TCR came from a woman younger than 45 in good health and CMV-seropositive.

The CDR3 bases are TGTGCCAGCAGTCTCCTGACAGGCAATGAGCAGTTCTTC. Its translation is CASSLLTGNEQFF. This chain uses TRBV27 with TRBJ2-1, with a weak D call TRBD1 (6 bases). This CDR3 is built from 13 residues. The germline CDR1 and CDR2 sequences are MNHEY and SMNVEV (reference sequence). V gave up 5 bases and J gave up 6 bases, with 11 bases separating them.